A selection of T cell receptor beta chains follows, all from one sample in a study of T cells in Graves' hyperthyroidism and ophthalmopathy. Each CDR3 protein gets one entry after TCRdb re-called the multiplex PCR reads with MiXCR. The table lists 600,000 or so distinct CDR3 sequences, 12% to 15% of them singletons. Input material: blood. The receptor source for this set is a woman in her late teens or twenties with Graves' ophthalmopathy. CDR3s leave out the opening cysteine and the closing phenylalanine or tryptophan.

j_call: TRBJ2-3
v_call: TRBV6-1
cdr3_aa: ASKTYSTDTQY

j_call: TRBJ1-6
v_call: TRBV7-2
cdr3_aa: ASSLEGGTRYSPLH

j_call: TRBJ1-4
v_call: TRBV4-1
cdr3_aa: ASSQAGQGREKLF

j_call: TRBJ2-5
v_call: TRBV4-2
cdr3_aa: ASSQDQGGRETQY

j_call: TRBJ1-2
v_call: TRBV20-1
cdr3_aa: SARGDRAPLGYT

j_call: TRBJ1-1
v_call: TRBV6-2/TRBV6-3
cdr3_aa: ASSYSRRSSPTEAF

j_call: TRBJ1-5
v_call: TRBV28
cdr3_aa: ASSLSGPSRPQH

j_call: TRBJ1-2
v_call: TRBV30
cdr3_aa: AWKLDSSTSGYT

j_call: TRBJ2-7
v_call: TRBV30
cdr3_aa: AWSSGAYEQY

j_call: TRBJ2-3
v_call: TRBV7-9
cdr3_aa: ASSTTGTDTQY

j_call: TRBJ2-5
v_call: TRBV20-1
cdr3_aa: SAREGTASQETQY

j_call: TRBJ1-2
v_call: TRBV3-1
cdr3_aa: ASSRGGTEIGYT

j_call: TRBJ1-5
v_call: TRBV28
cdr3_aa: ASTGGDQPQH

j_call: TRBJ2-7
v_call: TRBV6-1
cdr3_aa: ASTHGGFYEQY

j_call: TRBJ1-6
v_call: TRBV7-9
cdr3_aa: ASSRTGPYSPLH

j_call: TRBJ2-5
v_call: TRBV5-8
cdr3_aa: ASSHWAGGGETQY